The clone carrying this TCR beta chain appeared a few times. Its antigen is not known. Each CDR3 protein is one row after TCRdb ran MiXCR on the 5' RACE reads. The table has about 130,000 distinct CDR3 sequences, roughly a sixth seen once. This entry comes from a study of CD8 T cells in ankylosing spondylitis. The study's findings and limits: A TCR beta motif of eight or nine highly homologous variants seemed to mark ankylosing spondylitis blood. Disease-linked clones reportedly concentrated significantly in matched ankylosing spondylitis synovial fluid.

The V and J ends lost 4 bases and 0 bases, in that order; junction bases with no gene match: 10. The CDR3 runs to 18 residues. The germline V gene has CDR1 MGHRA and CDR2 YSYEKL. The material sequenced was blood, either unsorted or a sorted T cell fraction (not recorded which). The clonotype originates from a male donor with ankylosing spondylitis. The V call is TRBV4-1, the J call TRBJ2-2, with TRBD2 matching over 8 bases. The CDR3 DNA is TGCGCCAGCAGCCCCCTTCCTCCGGGACTAGCGAACACCGGGGAGCTGTTTTTT. The encoded protein is CASSPLPPGLANTGELFF.